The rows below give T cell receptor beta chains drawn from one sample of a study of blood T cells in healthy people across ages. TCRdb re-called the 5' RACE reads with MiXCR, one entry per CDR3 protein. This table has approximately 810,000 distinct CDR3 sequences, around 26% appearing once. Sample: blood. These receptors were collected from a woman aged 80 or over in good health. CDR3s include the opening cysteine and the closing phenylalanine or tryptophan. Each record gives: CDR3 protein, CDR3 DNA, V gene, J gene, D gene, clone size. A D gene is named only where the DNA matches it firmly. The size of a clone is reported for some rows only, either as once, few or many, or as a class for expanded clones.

CSATGLAGDLNNEQFF	TGCAGTGCTACCGGACTAGCGGGTGACCTGAACAATGAGCAGTTCTTC	TRBV20-1	TRBJ2-1	TRBD2	many
CASSYSMGDTQYF	TGTGCCAGCAGTTACTCGATGGGGGATACGCAGTATTTT	TRBV6-5	TRBJ2-3	.	many
CASSQEGGGRETQYF	TGTGCCAGCAGCCAGGAGGGGGGGGGGAGAGAGACCCAGTACTTC	TRBV7-2	TRBJ2-5	.	.
CASSQEGAGLETQYF	TGTGCCAGCAGCCAAGAGGGGGCGGGGCTGGAGACCCAGTACTTC	TRBV4-2	TRBJ2-5	.	many
CASSLLTGGQETQYF	TGTGCCAGCAGCTTACTAACGGGGGGGCAAGAGACCCAGTACTTC	TRBV5-5	TRBJ2-5	TRBD2	.
CASANEKLFF	TGTGCCAGCGCGAATGAAAAACTGTTTTTT	TRBV28	TRBJ1-4	.	few
CSARPGTGEAYEQYF	TGCAGTGCTAGACCGGGGACAGGGGAAGCATACGAGCAGTACTTC	TRBV20-1	TRBJ2-7	TRBD1	many
CASSLSGIQTGGEDTF	TGTGCCAGCAGCTTATCCGGTATACAGACAGGGGGGGAAGACACCTTC	TRBV11-2	TRBJ1-2	TRBD1	few
CASSQGTNRQNIQYF	TGCGCCAGCAGCCAAGGGACTAACCGGCAAAACATTCAGTACTTC	TRBV4-3	TRBJ2-4	.	.
CASSPGGGLSKTQYF	TGTGCCAGCAGCCCAGGGGGGGGCCTCTCAAAGACCCAGTACTTC	TRBV3-1	TRBJ2-5	.	many
CASSFGGSSYNEQYF	TGTGCCAGCAGCTTCGGGGGGAGCTCCTACAATGAGCAGTACTTC	TRBV7-2	TRBJ2-7	TRBD2	.
CASSRGPSVETQYF	TGTGCCAGCAGTCGCGGGCCTAGCGTGGAGACCCAGTACTTC	TRBV7-2	TRBJ2-5	.	.
CASSEYRGGHEQYF	TGCGCCAGCAGTGAATACAGGGGAGGGCACGAGCAGTACTTC	TRBV10-2	TRBJ2-7	.	.
CSARDPRQAINYGYTF	TGCAGTGCTAGAGATCCGAGACAGGCGATTAACTATGGCTACACCTTC	TRBV20-1	TRBJ1-2	.	few
CSALSGRAIYEQFF	TGCAGTGCTCTGAGCGGGAGGGCCATATACGAGCAGTTCTTC	TRBV20-1	TRBJ2-1	TRBD2	.
CASSPWGGNTGELFF	TGTGCCAGCAGTCCATGGGGGGGCAACACCGGGGAGCTGTTTTTT	TRBV27	TRBJ2-2	.	.
CASSLVGSGIYTF	TGTGCCAGCAGCTTAGTCGGGTCCGGGATCTACACCTTC	TRBV7-2	TRBJ1-2	.	many
CASRVGGDQPQHF	TGTGCCAGCAGAGTCGGGGGAGATCAGCCCCAGCATTTT	TRBV2	TRBJ1-5	.	many
CASSLGDRGLADTQYF	TGCGCCAGCAGCTTGGGAGACAGGGGGCTTGCAGATACGCAGTATTTT	TRBV5-1	TRBJ2-3	TRBD1	many
CASSPQVSGVNEKLFF	TGTGCCAGCAGCCCTCAAGTCTCGGGGGTGAATGAAAAACTGTTTTTT	TRBV14	TRBJ1-4	.	.
CASSLPSPNIADTQYF	TGTGCCAGCAGTCTTCCCTCCCCCAATATCGCAGATACGCAGTATTTT	TRBV6-2/TRBV6-3	TRBJ2-3	.	many
CSANNRAGTDTQYF	TGCAGTGCCAACAACAGGGCCGGCACAGATACGCAGTATTTT	TRBV20-1	TRBJ2-3	.	many
CASSFQLASGGETEAFF	TGTGCCAGCAGCTTCCAGTTAGCGTCAGGGGGCGAAACTGAAGCTTTCTTT	TRBV7-9	TRBJ1-1	TRBD1	.
CASSVAGGYTEAFF	TGTGCCAGCAGCGTAGCAGGGGGCTACACTGAAGCTTTCTTT	TRBV9	TRBJ1-1	TRBD1	many
CASSLLEGGPGEQFF	TGTGCCAGCAGCTTACTCGAGGGGGGGCCTGGGGAGCAGTTCTTC	TRBV11-2	TRBJ2-1	.	many
CAGRSRTFGEQFF	TGTGCCGGCAGGTCGCGGACCTTCGGGGAGCAGTTCTTC	TRBV6-2/TRBV6-3	TRBJ2-1	.	.
CATGQPQHF	TGTGCCACCGGGCAGCCCCAGCATTTT	TRBV6-4	TRBJ1-5	.	few
CASSITGFRGNQPQHF	TGTGCCAGTAGTATTACGGGTTTTCGTGGCAATCAGCCCCAGCATTTT	TRBV19	TRBJ1-5	.	.
CAGSQGQAYNEQFF	TGCGCCGGCAGCCAAGGACAGGCTTACAATGAGCAGTTCTTC	TRBV4-3	TRBJ2-1	TRBD1	.
CASSSELAIYNEQFF	TGTGCCAGCAGCTCTGAACTAGCGATATACAATGAGCAGTTCTTC	TRBV7-2	TRBJ2-1	TRBD2	many
CATSVPAPDATNEKLFF	TGTGCCACCAGCGTCCCGGCACCGGATGCAACTAATGAAAAACTGTTTTTT	TRBV15	TRBJ1-4	.	.
CSATGTPYEQYF	TGCAGTGCTACCGGGACACCCTACGAGCAGTACTTC	TRBV20-1	TRBJ2-7	.	many
CSSKTNWSSYEQYF	TGCAGCTCTAAGACCAATTGGAGCTCCTACGAGCAGTACTTC	TRBV29-1	TRBJ2-7	.	many
CASSLNLINQPQHF	TGTGCCAGCAGCTTGAATCTGATCAATCAGCCCCAGCATTTT	TRBV5-5	TRBJ1-5	.	.
CSAGQDKNIQYF	TGCAGTGCTGGACAGGATAAAAACATTCAGTACTTC	TRBV20-1	TRBJ2-4	TRBD1	many
CASSSGLYINSNQPQHF	TGTGCCAGCAGCTCGGGCCTCTACATTAATAGCAATCAGCCCCAGCATTTT	TRBV7-2	TRBJ1-5	.	many
CASSEFSSGSNEQYF	TGTGCCAGCAGTGAGTTCAGCTCCGGGAGTAACGAGCAGTACTTC	TRBV25-1	TRBJ2-7	.	many
CASSEGRRLFNQPQHF	TGTGCCAGCAGTGAAGGGCGAAGGTTATTTAATCAGCCCCAGCATTTT	TRBV2	TRBJ1-5	.	few
CASSQAVSKNIQYF	TGTGCCAGCAGCCAAGCGGTCAGCAAAAACATTCAGTACTTC	TRBV3-1	TRBJ2-4	.	many